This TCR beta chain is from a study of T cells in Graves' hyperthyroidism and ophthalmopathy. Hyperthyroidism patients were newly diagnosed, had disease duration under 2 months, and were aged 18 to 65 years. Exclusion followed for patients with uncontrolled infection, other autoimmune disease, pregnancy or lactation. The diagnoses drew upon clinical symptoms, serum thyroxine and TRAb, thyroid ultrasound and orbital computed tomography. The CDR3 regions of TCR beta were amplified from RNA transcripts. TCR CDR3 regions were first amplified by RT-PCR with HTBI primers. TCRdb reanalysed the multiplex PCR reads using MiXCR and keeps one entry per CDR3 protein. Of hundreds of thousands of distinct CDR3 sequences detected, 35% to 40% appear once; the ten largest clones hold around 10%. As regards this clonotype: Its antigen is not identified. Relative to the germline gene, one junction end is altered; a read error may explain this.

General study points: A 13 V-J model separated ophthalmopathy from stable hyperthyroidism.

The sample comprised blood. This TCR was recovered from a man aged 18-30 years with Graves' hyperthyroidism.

CDR3 bases: TGTGCCAGCAGCGACAACCAGCGCGGCCAAAATTTC. This gives the protein CASSDNQRGQNF. The chain links TRBV9 to TRBJ1-2; D unclear. The germline V gene has CDR1 SGDLS and CDR2 YYNGEE. The CDR3 contains 12 residues.